The 23 T cell receptor beta chains listed next were all sequenced from one sample in a study of identical twins. TCRdb fed the 5' RACE reads into MiXCR, producing one record per CDR3 protein. The sample carries some 630,000 distinct CDR3 sequences, 7% to 7.5% recorded once. This sample also appeared in a second study, on yellow fever vaccine responses in identical twins.

Sequenced material: PBMCs. The receptor source for this set is a woman aged 18-30 years in good health.

This clonotype was recorded a few times. This sequence joins TRBV3-1 and TRBJ1-2; D possibly corresponds to TRBD1 (6 bases). Deletions cut 4 bases from V and 1 base from J, with 13 bases between. This CDR3 contains 15 residues. Germline V gene sequence: CDR1 LGHDT, CDR2 YNNKEL (reference sequence). The CDR3 loop reads CASSPNRVGNYGYTF. The CDR3 DNA sequence: TGTGCCAGCAGCCCCAACAGGGTTGGTAACTATGGCTACACCTTC.

The genes are TRBV20-1 and TRBJ2-5; 9 bases are a match to TRBD2. J was trimmed by 5 bases and V by 7 bases; bases with no gene match: 2. From germline, CDR1 is DFQATT and CDR2 SNEGSKA (reference sequence). The CDR3 is 11 residues long. DNA for the CDR3: TGCAGTGGGGGACTAGCCGAGACCCAGTACTTC. Translated: CSGGLAETQYF.

This clonotype was detected many times. The rearrangement links TRBV29-1 to TRBJ2-2; 11 bases map to TRBD1. The CDR3 consists of 14 residues. Per the germline V gene, CDR1 is SQVTM and CDR2 is ANQGSEA. Trimming at V came to 7 bases and at J to 4 bases, leaving 5 bases not matched to a gene. CDR3 DNA sequence: TGCAGCGCCAGGACAGGGGGCGTCACCGGGGAGCTGTTTTTT. Translation: CSARTGGVTGELFF.

This clonotype has more than one count but fewer than ten. This chain uses TRBV20-1 with TRBJ2-3; no firm D call. The CDR3 has 14 residues. Germline loops: CDR1 DFQATT, CDR2 SNEGSKA (reference sequence). V was trimmed by 0 bases and J by 1 base, leaving 8 bases between them. As DNA, the CDR3 is TGCAGTGCTAGAGATATGGTCGGCACAGATACGCAGTATTTT. It specifies CSARDMVGTDTQYF.

This clonotype has just a few counts. The rearrangement joins TRBV24-1 to TRBJ2-1; 12 positions match TRBD2. Trimming at V came to 5 bases and at J to 9 bases, leaving 7 bases not matched to a gene. The CDR3 totals 15 residues. Germline values: CDR1 KGHDR, CDR2 SFDVKD. The CDR3 DNA is TGTGCCACCAGTGGGGCTAGCGGGGGGGCTGGTGAGCAGTTCTTC. It encodes CATSGASGGAGEQFF.

At least ten counts were recorded for this clonotype. The genes are TRBV5-5 and TRBJ2-5; D is unclear. Germline CDR1 SGHKS, CDR2 YYEKEE (reference sequence). Trimming took 3 bases from V and 9 from J, leaving 12 bases between them. The CDR3 sequence is 12 residues long. The CDR3 reads CASSSLLKAQYF. In DNA form, the CDR3 reads TGTGCCAGCAGCTCCCTTCTTAAGGCCCAGTACTTC.

This clonotype has a handful of counts. J is TRBJ2-3 and V is TRBV6-1, with 11 bases aligning to TRBD2. From germline, CDR1 is MNHNS and CDR2 SASEGT. CDR3 length equals 18 residues. The J segment lost 1 base and the V segment lost 0 bases, leaving 6 bases of the junction unmatched. Here the CDR3 reads CASSEARLAGGGTDTQYF. CDR3 sequence (DNA): TGTGCCAGCAGTGAAGCGCGTCTAGCGGGAGGAGGCACAGATACGCAGTATTTT.

This clonotype was seen repeatedly, ten times or more. The J gene is TRBJ2-5, the V gene TRBV12-3 or TRBV12-4; D is possibly TRBD1 (5 bases). The V gene lost 4 bases and the J gene lost 0 bases, with 15 bases spanning the gap. This CDR3 is built from 16 residues. The CDR3 spells CASSSTDIPYQETQYF. In DNA, the CDR3 is TGTGCCAGCAGTTCCACGGACATACCGTACCAAGAGACCCAGTACTTC.

In DNA, the CDR3 is TGCGCCAGCAGCACCGTGGGTACCTACGAGCAGTACTTC. Its protein product is CASSTVGTYEQYF. The chain combines TRBV5-1 with TRBJ2-7; D ambiguous. Germline assignment: CDR1 SGHRS and CDR2 YFSETQ. This CDR3 is built from 13 residues. V dropped 4 bases and J dropped 2 bases, with 10 bases sitting between them.

This rearrangement joins TRBV7-8 to TRBJ1-4; 7 bases map to TRBD1. With 6 bases clipped from V and 3 bases from J, the junction kept 10 bases outside the gene matches. Looked up from germline, CDR1 is SGHVS and CDR2 is FQNEAQ. This CDR3 has 16 amino acids. CDR3 loop: CASRAGQHLANEKLFF. CDR3 nucleotides: TGTGCCAGCAGGGCGGGACAGCATTTAGCTAATGAAAAACTGTTTTTT. Looking up the rest from reference TRBV7-8 and TRBJ1-4 gives the full variable domain: GAGVSQSPRYKVAKRGQDVALRCDPISGHVSLFWYQQALGQGPEFLTYFQNEAQLDKSGLPSDRFFAERPEGSVSTLKIQRTQQEDSAVYLCASRAGQHLANEKLFFGSGTQLSVL.

This clonotype was counted between two and nine times. The chain is built from TRBV20-1 and TRBJ2-7; D is perhaps TRBD1 (5 bases). Germline loops: CDR1 DFQATT, CDR2 SNEGSKA (reference sequence). Between the trimmed V and J ends, which lost 2 bases and 3 bases, there was a span of 20 bases. The CDR3 totals 16 residues. CDR3 sequence reads: CSARNPRQGPSYEQYV. In DNA form, the CDR3 reads TGCAGTGCTAGAAACCCCCGCCAGGGCCCTAGCTACGAGCAGTACGTC.

V gene TRBV2 combines with J gene TRBJ2-5, with D tentatively TRBD2 (5 bases). Germline CDR1 SNHLY, CDR2 FYNNEI. V gave up 3 bases and J gave up 10 bases, with 15 bases separating them. This CDR3 region has 13 residues. The CDR3 reads CASSDSVLLDQYF. Written as DNA, the CDR3 is TGTGCCAGCAGTGATAGCGTTCTTTTGGACCAGTACTTC.

At least ten counts were recorded for this clonotype. The chain couples TRBV5-1 to TRBJ2-7; D unresolved. The CDR3 is made up of 13 amino acids. V lost 6 bases and J lost 3, with 13 bases in between. Germline CDR1 reads SGHRS; CDR2 reads YFSETQ. CDR3 bases: TGCGCCAGCATGGGTCTCTGGGGCTACGAGCAGTACTTC. Translated, it gives CASMGLWGYEQYF.

This clonotype was detected only a few times. The V call is TRBV27, the J call TRBJ1-4; TRBD1 is a possible D gene (5 bases). Germline values: CDR1 MNHEY, CDR2 SMNVEV (reference sequence). V dropped 6 bases and J dropped 7 bases, with 12 bases sitting between them. The CDR3 is made up of 13 amino acids. CDR3 in amino acids: CASSRRRGEKLFF. The DNA for the CDR3 is TGTGCCAGCAGCCGAAGGAGGGGTGAAAAACTGTTTTTT.

This clonotype occurred many times. The J gene is TRBJ1-2, the V gene TRBV28; 7 nucleotides agree with TRBD1. The CDR3 spans 15 residues. Germline V lookup: CDR1 MDHEN, CDR2 SYDVKM. V lost 3 bases to trimming and J lost 5 bases; unmatched junction nucleotides: 9. CDR3 sequence: CASSLLATGAYGYTF. Written as DNA, the CDR3 is TGTGCCAGCAGTTTGTTGGCAACAGGGGCTTATGGCTACACCTTC.

The sample holds many counts of this clonotype. J is TRBJ1-2 and V is TRBV12-3 or TRBV12-4; TRBD1 matches at 7 bases. The CDR3 runs to 13 residues. With 4 bases clipped from V and 2 bases from J, the junction kept 1 base outside the gene matches. The CDR3 DNA sequence: TGTGCCAGCAGTTCGGACAGGAACTATGGCTACACCTTC. Translating it yields CASSSDRNYGYTF.

The rearrangement uses TRBV5-1 and TRBJ1-6; 9 bases align to TRBD1. V lost 7 bases, J lost 5 bases, and 7 bases stayed unmatched. Germline V CDR1 and CDR2: SGHRS, YFSETQ. This CDR3 contains 15 residues. CDR3 nucleotide sequence: TGCGCCAGCGCGACCGGGACAGGGCATAATTCACCCCTCCACTTT. It translates to CASATGTGHNSPLHF.

The table lists this clonotype with many counts. J is TRBJ2-7 and V is TRBV5-6; the D is unclear. Between the trimmed V and J ends, which lost 0 bases and 2 bases, there was a span of 18 bases. Per germline, CDR1 SGHDT and CDR2 YYEEEE. The CDR3 extends over 17 amino acids. The CDR3 here is CASSLAFPDRLTYEQYF. The CDR3 DNA sequence: TGTGCCAGCAGCTTGGCCTTCCCGGACCGGCTAACCTACGAGCAGTACTTC.

The chain's CDR3 is CASSPQGDSRYGYTF. DNA for the CDR3: TGCGCCAGCAGCCCCCAAGGGGACAGTCGTTATGGCTACACCTTC. The chain combines TRBV5-1 with TRBJ1-2; 7 nucleotides match TRBD1. The CDR3 sequence is 15 residues long. CDR1 is SGHRS, CDR2 YFSETQ, per germline. Trimming cost V 4 bases and J 5 bases; bases outside gene matches: 11. Looking up the rest from reference TRBV5-1 and TRBJ1-2 gives the full variable domain: KAGVTQTPRYLIKTRGQQVTLSCSPISGHRSVSWYQQTPGQGLQFLFEYFSETQRNKGNFPGRFSGRQFSNSRSEMNVSTLELGDSALYLCASSPQGDSRYGYTFGSGTRLTVV.

This clonotype was counted ten times or more. This chain links TRBV12-3 or TRBV12-4 with TRBJ2-1, with unresolved D. The CDR3 is made up of 14 amino acids. V lost 5 bases and J lost 2, with 10 bases in between. The CDR3 DNA sequence: TGTGCCAGCAGTCAATCGAGGACCTACAATGAGCAGTTCTTC. Protein sequence: CASSQSRTYNEQFF.

The chain recombines TRBV7-9 with TRBJ1-2, with D unclear. The CDR3 length is 13 residues. Deletions cut 5 bases from V and 6 bases from J, with 13 bases between. Germline CDR1 reads SEHNR; CDR2 reads FQNEAQ (reference sequence). The CDR3 reads CASSNSGLDGYTF. The CDR3 nucleotides are TGTGCCAGCAGCAATAGTGGGCTCGATGGCTACACCTTC. The whole variable domain, remainder taken from reference TRBV7-9 and TRBJ1-2, is DTGVSQNPRHKITKRGQNVTFRCDPISEHNRLYWYRQTLGQGPEFLTYFQNEAQLEKSRLLSDRFSAERPKGSFSTLEIQRTEQGDSAMYLCASSNSGLDGYTFGSGTRLTVV.

J is TRBJ1-1 and V is TRBV10-3; 8 bases agree with TRBD1. The germline V gene has CDR1 ENHRY and CDR2 SYGVKD. This CDR3 has 14 residues. V was pared by 2 bases and J by 4 bases, with 3 bases of the junction left unmatched. This CDR3 is CAISEDRGFTEAFF. The DNA for the CDR3 is TGTGCCATCAGTGAGGACAGGGGATTCACTGAAGCTTTCTTT.

This clonotype has at least ten counts. The chain couples TRBV5-6 to TRBJ2-1, with 8 nucleotides matching TRBD1. The CDR3 runs 17 residues. Germline loops: CDR1 SGHDT, CDR2 YYEEEE. Losses at the gene ends were 1 base for V and 0 bases for J; bases not matched to a gene: 6. The CDR3 bases are TGTGCCAGCAGCTTGTTAAGACAGGGGAGCTCCTACAATGAGCAGTTCTTC. Its translation: CASSLLRQGSSYNEQFF. Full variable domain (outside the CDR3, taken from reference TRBV5-6 and TRBJ2-1): DAGVTQSPTHLIKTRGQQVTLRCSPKSGHDTVSWYQQALGQGPQFIFQYYEEEERQRGNFPDRFSGHQFPNYSSELNVNALLLGDSALYLCASSLLRQGSSYNEQFFGPGTRLTVL.